This T cell receptor (beta chain) was obtained from a study of T cells in Graves' hyperthyroidism and ophthalmopathy. Study background: Upon initial diagnosis and before any treatment, peripheral blood was collected. Study outcomes and limitations: Onset of ophthalmopathy came a median about 6.5 months after the model predicted it.

This clonotype was seen only a few times. Its antigen is not known. A patient was excluded if there was uncontrolled infection, other autoimmune disease, pregnancy or lactation. What was amplified from RNA transcripts were TCR beta CDR3 regions. First-round RT-PCR of the TCR CDR3 relied on the HTBI primer set. MiXCR, applied by TCRdb to the multiplex PCR reads, yields one record per CDR3 protein. Here the sample spans about 300,000 distinct CDR3 sequences, approximately 19% being singletons. This CDR3 has 15 amino acids. Germline CDR1 reads SGHNT; CDR2 reads YYREEE (reference sequence). The J segment lost 6 bases and the V segment lost 0 bases, leaving 8 bases of the junction unmatched.

Sequenced sample: blood. The rearrangement links TRBV5-4 to TRBJ2-7; 8 bases are shared with TRBD2. The clonotype was recovered from a man between 50 and 59 years old with Graves' ophthalmopathy. CDR3 coding DNA: TGTGCCAGCAGCTTGGCTTTCCAGGGACTAGGCGAGCAGTACTTC. It codes for CASSLAFQGLGEQYF.